Below are 15 T cell receptor beta chains sequenced from a single sample in a study of CD8 T cells in ankylosing spondylitis. Their antigens are not known. General study results and limits: About 8 highly homologous variants formed a TCR beta motif that appeared characteristic of ankylosing spondylitis blood.

TCRdb re-called the 5' RACE reads with MiXCR, one entry per CDR3 protein. Among roughly 90,000 distinct CDR3 sequences listed, roughly 9% were seen once. Sequencing used blood, either unsorted or a sorted T cell fraction (not recorded which). The receptors here all came from a male donor with ankylosing spondylitis.

This clonotype appeared a few times. This rearrangement joins TRBV3-1 to TRBJ1-2; possible D gene TRBD1, 6 bases. CDR1 is LGHDT, CDR2 YNNKEL, per germline (reference sequence). The CDR3 is made up of 16 amino acids. Trimming took 7 bases from V and 4 from J, leaving 22 bases between them. CDR3 region: CASNQTQTGHLYGYTF. The CDR3 coding sequence is TGTGCCAGCAATCAGACCCAGACGGGACACCTCTATGGCTACACCTTC.

The chain recombines TRBV7-9 with TRBJ2-5; tentatively, D is TRBD2 (5 bases). The germline V gene encodes CDR1 SEHNR and CDR2 FQNEAQ (reference sequence). This CDR3 contains 15 residues. V lost 5 bases, J lost 5 bases, and 18 bases lay in between. The CDR3 coding sequence is TGTGCCAGCAGCCCCCCCCTAGCCCTAGTGGAGACCCAGTACTTC. This codes for CASSPPLALVETQYF.

This clonotype appeared many times. The chain has TRBV21-1 and TRBJ1-5. TRBV21-1 is listed as a pseudogene. The CDR3 has 16 amino acids. CDR3 in DNA: TGTGCCAGCAGCAAAGGGTCATCTTATAGCAATCAGCCCCAGCATTTT. Translated: CASSKGSSYSNQPQHF.

This clonotype was recorded many times. The genes are TRBV27 and TRBJ2-7; no clear D. V gave up 4 bases and J gave up 7 bases, with 17 bases separating them. The CDR3 totals 14 residues. Germline V gene data show CDR1 as MNHEY and CDR2 as SMNVEV (reference sequence). In nucleotides, the CDR3 is TGTGCCAGCAGTTCGGGCCCTGGGATGGGGGAGCAGTACTTC. As protein: CASSSGPGMGEQYF.

This clonotype was counted only a few times. The V and J genes are TRBV15 and TRBJ2-2; 13 nucleotides match TRBD2. V was clipped by 0 bases and J by 5 bases; unmatched bases: 0. The length of the CDR3 is 16 residues. The germline CDR1 and CDR2 sequences are LNHNV and YYDKDF (reference sequence). The CDR3 here is CATSREGLAGTGELFF. As DNA, the CDR3 is TGTGCCACCAGCAGAGAGGGACTAGCGGGGACCGGGGAGCTGTTTTTT. The variable domain in full, completed from reference TRBV15 and TRBJ2-2, reads DAMVIQNPRYQVTQFGKPVTLSCSQTLNHNVMYWYQQKSSQAPKLLFHYYDKDFNNEADTPDNFQSRRPNTSFCFLDIRSPGLGDTAMYLCATSREGLAGTGELFFGEGSRLTVL.

This clonotype was found a few times. The genes are TRBV7-9 and TRBJ1-4; tentative D call: TRBD1 (6 bases). Germline-derived CDR1 and CDR2 are SEHNR and FQNEAQ (reference sequence). This CDR3 region has 14 residues. The V end was cut by 6 bases, the J end by 14 bases, with 22 bases between. The CDR3 DNA reads TGTGCCAGCAGGGACCCTACAGGGTTTTCCCCTCTGTTTTTT. It yields the protein CASRDPTGFSPLFF. The entire variable domain, with the rest obtained from reference TRBV7-9 and TRBJ1-4, is as follows: DTGVSQNPRHKITKRGQNVTFRCDPISEHNRLYWYRQTLGQGPEFLTYFQNEAQLEKSRLLSDRFSAERPKGSFSTLEIQRTEQGDSAMYLCASRDPTGFSPLFFGSGTQLSVL.

V gene TRBV6-1 combines with J gene TRBJ1-5; possible D gene TRBD1, 6 bases. CDR3 size: 14 residues. V lost 5 bases to trimming and J lost 1 base, with 9 bases between them. Germline CDR1 is MNHNS and CDR2 is SASEGT. The CDR3 coding sequence is TGTGCCAGCAGTAGGGGGGCCAGCAATCAGCCCCAGCATTTT. This encodes CASSRGASNQPQHF.

This clonotype was counted many times. The CDR3 DNA follows: TGCAGCCTCCGGGACAGGGGGTCGTATGGCTACACCTTC. It codes for CSLRDRGSYGYTF. The chain joins TRBV29-1 to TRBJ1-2, with 11 bases aligning to TRBD1. Unmatched junction bases numbered 7, after V lost 8 bases and J lost 5 bases. Per the germline V gene, CDR1 is SQVTM and CDR2 is ANQGSEA. The CDR3 extends over 13 amino acids.

This clonotype was detected a few times. This chain connects TRBV10-3 to TRBJ1-2, with 9 bases matching TRBD1. The ends lost 2 bases at V and 2 bases at J; junction bases unmatched: 9. This CDR3 has 17 amino acids. Germline CDR1 reads ENHRY; CDR2 reads SYGVKD. The CDR3 bases are TGTGCCATCAGTGAGAATCGGGACAGGGCCGCAAACTATGGCTACACCTTC. Amino acid sequence: CAISENRDRAANYGYTF.

This clonotype has ten or more counts. This chain connects TRBV27 to TRBJ1-2, with 11 bases fitting TRBD1. J was trimmed by 8 bases and V by 5 bases; bases with no gene match: 4. The CDR3 contains 13 residues. Germline CDR1 and CDR2: MNHEY and SMNVEV (reference sequence). CDR3 DNA: TGTGCCAGCAGTGGACAGGGGGCGAGAGGCTACACCTTC. It specifies CASSGQGARGYTF.

This clonotype was detected ten times or more. This rearrangement joins TRBV12-3 or TRBV12-4 to TRBJ2-1, with 8 bases identical to TRBD2. The ends lost 4 bases at V and 8 bases at J; junction bases unmatched: 10. CDR3 length: 15 residues. The CDR3 DNA sequence: TGTGCCAGCAGTTCCCTGGGGACTAGGGGCGATGAGCAGTTCTTC. Encoded protein: CASSSLGTRGDEQFF.

The rearrangement joins TRBV6-1 to TRBJ1-5, with 8 positions matching TRBD1. CDR1 MNHNS and CDR2 SASEGT come from the germline V gene. The CDR3 totals 14 residues. V shed 6 bases, J shed 5 bases, and the junction held 6 bases outside the gene matches. Here the CDR3 reads CASRPTGVDQPQHF. The CDR3 DNA reads as TGTGCCAGCAGGCCGACAGGGGTCGATCAGCCCCAGCATTTT.

This chain connects TRBV7-2 to TRBJ2-6; D not certain. CDR3 length equals 16 residues. The germline V gene has CDR1 SGHTA and CDR2 FQGNSA. Trimming cost V 5 bases and J 0 bases, with 11 bases left between them. The CDR3 is CASSPRHISGANVLTF. The CDR3 nucleotides read TGTGCCAGCAGCCCCCGACACATCTCTGGGGCCAACGTCCTGACTTTC. The complete variable domain, with remaining parts taken from reference TRBV7-2 and TRBJ2-6, reads GAGVSQSPSNKVTEKGKDVELRCDPISGHTALYWYRQSLGQGLEFLIYFQGNSAPDKSGLPSDRFSAERTGGSVSTLTIQRTQQEDSAVYLCASSPRHISGANVLTFGAGSRLTVL.

Worth noting for this clonotype: The junction departs from germline at one end; a sequencing error may be responsible. CDR3 amino acids: CSASMNRGGNQPQRF. The CDR3 DNA reads as TGCAGTGCTAGTATGAATAGGGGCGGCAATCAGCCCCAGCGTTTT. The chain links TRBV20-1 to TRBJ1-5; D perhaps matches TRBD1 (5 bases). This CDR3 is 15 amino acids long. Germline V gene sequence: CDR1 DFQATT, CDR2 SNEGSKA (reference sequence).

This clonotype was seen ten or more times. The V gene is TRBV10-3, the J gene TRBJ2-3; 14 positions agree with TRBD2. The CDR3 extends over 18 amino acids. With V trimmed by 5 bases and J by 3 bases, 10 bases remained unmatched. Germline V gives CDR1 ENHRY, CDR2 SYGVKD. DNA of the CDR3: TGTGCCATCAGTTCATCCGGGACTAGCGGGAGCTCGACAGATACGCAGTATTTT. The encoded protein is CAISSSGTSGSSTDTQYF.